These 2 T cell receptor beta chains were all obtained from the same sample, sequenced in a study of blood T cells in healthy people across ages. A J-beta primer mix and a sample-barcoded 5' primer were used in a second PCR of about 7 to 12 cycles. TCRdb recomputed calls from the 5' RACE reads with MiXCR, one row per CDR3 protein. The sample yields about 780,000 distinct CDR3 sequences, about 47% seen once. Sequenced: blood. The receptors here all came from a man of 80 years or more in good health.

CDR3 region: CASSLMDSQETQYF. The CDR3 bases are TGCGCCAGCAGCTTAATGGACAGCCAAGAGACCCAGTACTTC. The chain is built from TRBV5-1 and TRBJ2-5; perhaps TRBD1 as D (6 bases). CDR1 and CDR2 from the germline V gene are SGHRS and YFSETQ. V gave up 2 bases and J gave up 1 base, with 9 bases separating them. The CDR3 totals 14 residues.

This clonotype was seen only a few times. This chain links TRBV28 with TRBJ2-5, with 11 bases aligning to TRBD2. Germline V gene data show CDR1 as MDHEN and CDR2 as SYDVKM. V dropped 8 bases and J dropped 3; count of bases not matched to a gene: 8. The CDR3 spans 15 residues. The CDR3 DNA is TGTGCCAGCTTCGAGCTAGCGGGAGGTAAAGAGACCCAGTACTTC. This codes for CASFELAGGKETQYF.